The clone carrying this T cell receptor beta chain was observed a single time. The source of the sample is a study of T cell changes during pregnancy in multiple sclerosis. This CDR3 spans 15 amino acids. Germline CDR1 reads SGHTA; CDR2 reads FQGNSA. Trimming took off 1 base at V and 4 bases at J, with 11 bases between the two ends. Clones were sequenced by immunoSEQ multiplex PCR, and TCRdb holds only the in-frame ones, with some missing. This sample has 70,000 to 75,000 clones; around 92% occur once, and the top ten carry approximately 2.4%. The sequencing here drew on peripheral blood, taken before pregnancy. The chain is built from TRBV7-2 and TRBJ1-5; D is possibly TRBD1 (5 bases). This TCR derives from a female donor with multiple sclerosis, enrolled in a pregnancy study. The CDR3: CASSLDAGRNQPQHF. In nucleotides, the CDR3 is TGTGCCAGCAGCTTAGATGCAGGGAGGAATCAGCCCCAGCATTTT.